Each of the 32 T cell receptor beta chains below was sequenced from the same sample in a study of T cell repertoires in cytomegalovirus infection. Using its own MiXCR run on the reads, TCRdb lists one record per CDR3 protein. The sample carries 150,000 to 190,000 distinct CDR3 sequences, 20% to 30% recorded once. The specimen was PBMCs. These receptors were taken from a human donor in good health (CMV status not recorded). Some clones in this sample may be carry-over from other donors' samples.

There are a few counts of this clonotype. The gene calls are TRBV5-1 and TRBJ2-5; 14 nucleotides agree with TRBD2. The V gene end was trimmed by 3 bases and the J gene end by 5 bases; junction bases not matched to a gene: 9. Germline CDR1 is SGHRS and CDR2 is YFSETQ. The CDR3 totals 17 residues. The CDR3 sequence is CASSSKPTSGRGETQYF. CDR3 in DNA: TGCGCCAGCAGCTCGAAACCGACTAGCGGGAGGGGTGAGACCCAGTACTTC.

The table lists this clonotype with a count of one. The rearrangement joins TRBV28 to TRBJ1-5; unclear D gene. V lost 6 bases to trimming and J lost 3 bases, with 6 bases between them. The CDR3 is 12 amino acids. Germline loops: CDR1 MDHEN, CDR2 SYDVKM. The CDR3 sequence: CASSGNNQPQHF. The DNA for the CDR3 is TGTGCCAGCAGCGGGAACAATCAGCCCCAGCATTTT.

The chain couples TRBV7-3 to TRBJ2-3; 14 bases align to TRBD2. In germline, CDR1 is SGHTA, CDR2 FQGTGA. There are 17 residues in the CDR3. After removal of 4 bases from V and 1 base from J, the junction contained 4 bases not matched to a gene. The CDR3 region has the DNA TGTGCCAGCAGCTCGGGGGGACTAGCGGGGGGCACAGATACGCAGTATTTT. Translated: CASSSGGLAGGTDTQYF. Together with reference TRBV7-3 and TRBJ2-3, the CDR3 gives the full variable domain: GAGVSQTPSNKVTEKGKYVELRCDPISGHTALYWYRQSLGQGPEFLIYFQGTGAADDSGLPNDRFFAVRPEGSVSTLKIQRTERGDSAVYLCASSSGGLAGGTDTQYFGPGTRLTVL.

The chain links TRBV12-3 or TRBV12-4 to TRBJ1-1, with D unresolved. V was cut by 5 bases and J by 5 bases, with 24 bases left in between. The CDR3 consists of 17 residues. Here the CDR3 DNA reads TGTGCCAGCAGTCCTCTGCCTTCCCTAGGGTTGGAGACTGAAGCTTTCTTT. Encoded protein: CASSPLPSLGLETEAFF.

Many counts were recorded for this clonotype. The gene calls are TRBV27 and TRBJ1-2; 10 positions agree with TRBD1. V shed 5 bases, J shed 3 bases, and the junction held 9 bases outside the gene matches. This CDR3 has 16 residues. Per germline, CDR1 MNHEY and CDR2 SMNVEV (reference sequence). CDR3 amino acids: CASSPGTGERDYGYTF. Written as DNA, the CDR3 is TGTGCCAGCAGTCCGGGGACAGGGGAACGTGACTATGGCTACACCTTC.

CDR3 amino acids: CASRTQRGGSYEQYF. Written as DNA, the CDR3 is TGTGCCAGCAGAACCCAGCGGGGGGGCTCCTACGAGCAGTACTTC. The chain links TRBV7-2 to TRBJ2-7; 10 bases are a match to TRBD2. V lost 6 bases, J lost 0 bases, and 5 bases stayed unmatched. The CDR3 consists of 15 residues. CDR1 and CDR2 (germline): SGHTA, FQGNSA.

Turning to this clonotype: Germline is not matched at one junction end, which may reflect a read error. CDR3 protein: CASKATRTGDNKPQHF. Here the CDR3 DNA reads TGTGCCAGTAAAGCCACCAGGACCGGGGACAATAAGCCCCAGCATTTT. The chain couples TRBV19 to TRBJ1-5; tentative D call: TRBD1 (6 bases). Per the germline V gene, CDR1 is LNHDA and CDR2 is SQIVND (reference sequence). The CDR3 spans 16 residues.

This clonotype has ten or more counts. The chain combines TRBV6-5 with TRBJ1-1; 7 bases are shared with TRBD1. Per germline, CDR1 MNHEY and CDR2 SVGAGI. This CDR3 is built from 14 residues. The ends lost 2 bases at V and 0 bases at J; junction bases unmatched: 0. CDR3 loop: CASSYTGVNTEAFF. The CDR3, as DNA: TGTGCCAGCAGTTACACAGGGGTGAACACTGAAGCTTTCTTT.

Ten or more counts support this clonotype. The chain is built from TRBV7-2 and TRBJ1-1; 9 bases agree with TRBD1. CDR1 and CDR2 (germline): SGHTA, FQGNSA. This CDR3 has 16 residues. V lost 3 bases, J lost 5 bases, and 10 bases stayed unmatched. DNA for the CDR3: TGTGCCAGCAGCTTGGACAGGGGCGGTATAGGAACTGAAGCTTTCTTT. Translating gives CASSLDRGGIGTEAFF.

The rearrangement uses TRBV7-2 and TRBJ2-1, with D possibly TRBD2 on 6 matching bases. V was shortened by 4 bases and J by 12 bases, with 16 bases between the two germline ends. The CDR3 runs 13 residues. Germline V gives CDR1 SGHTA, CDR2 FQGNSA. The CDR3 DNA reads TGTGCCAGCAGCTCGGGGGAGAGGAGTGCGCAGTTCTTC. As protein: CASSSGERSAQFF.

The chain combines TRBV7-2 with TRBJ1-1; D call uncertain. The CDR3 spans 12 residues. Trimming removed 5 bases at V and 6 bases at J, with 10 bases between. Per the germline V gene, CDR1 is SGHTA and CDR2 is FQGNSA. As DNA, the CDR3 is TGTGCCAGCAGCCGCGCTGGGCCTGAAGCTTTCTTT. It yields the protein CASSRAGPEAFF.

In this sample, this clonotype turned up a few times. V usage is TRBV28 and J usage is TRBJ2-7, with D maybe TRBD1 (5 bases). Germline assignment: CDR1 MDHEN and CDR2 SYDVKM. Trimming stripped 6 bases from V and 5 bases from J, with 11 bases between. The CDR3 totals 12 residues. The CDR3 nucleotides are TGTGCCAGCAGGGATGTAGGGGACGAGCAGTACTTC. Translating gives CASRDVGDEQYF.

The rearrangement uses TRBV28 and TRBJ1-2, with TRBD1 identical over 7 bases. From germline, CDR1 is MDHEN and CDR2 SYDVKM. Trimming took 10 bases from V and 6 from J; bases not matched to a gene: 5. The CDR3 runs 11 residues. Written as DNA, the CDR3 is TGTGCCACCCGACAGGGAAATGGCTACACCTTC. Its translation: CATRQGNGYTF.

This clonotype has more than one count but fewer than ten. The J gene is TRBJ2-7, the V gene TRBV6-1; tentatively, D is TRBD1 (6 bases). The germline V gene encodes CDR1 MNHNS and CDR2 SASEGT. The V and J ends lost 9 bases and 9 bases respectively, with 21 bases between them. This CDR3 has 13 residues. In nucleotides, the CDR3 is TGTGCCAGTTTTGCCCGTGGGGAGACAGGGCAGTACTTC. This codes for CASFARGETGQYF.

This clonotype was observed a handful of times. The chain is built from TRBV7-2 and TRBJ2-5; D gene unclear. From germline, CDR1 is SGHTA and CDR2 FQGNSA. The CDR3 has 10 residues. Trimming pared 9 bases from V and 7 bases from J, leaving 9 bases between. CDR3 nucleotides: TGTGCCAGAATCAATGTGACCCAGTACTTC. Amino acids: CARINVTQYF.

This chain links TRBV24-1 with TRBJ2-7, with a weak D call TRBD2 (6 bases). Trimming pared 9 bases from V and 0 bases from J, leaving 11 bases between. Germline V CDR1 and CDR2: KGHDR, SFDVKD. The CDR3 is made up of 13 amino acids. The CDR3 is CATRGTDSYEQYF. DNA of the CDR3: TGTGCCACCCGCGGGACTGACTCCTACGAGCAGTACTTC.

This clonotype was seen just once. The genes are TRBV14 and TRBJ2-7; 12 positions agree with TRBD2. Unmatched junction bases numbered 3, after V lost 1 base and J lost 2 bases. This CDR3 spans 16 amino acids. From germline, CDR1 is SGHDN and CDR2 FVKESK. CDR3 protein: CASSQGTSGNPYEQYF. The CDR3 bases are TGTGCCAGCAGCCAAGGGACTAGCGGGAACCCCTACGAGCAGTACTTC.

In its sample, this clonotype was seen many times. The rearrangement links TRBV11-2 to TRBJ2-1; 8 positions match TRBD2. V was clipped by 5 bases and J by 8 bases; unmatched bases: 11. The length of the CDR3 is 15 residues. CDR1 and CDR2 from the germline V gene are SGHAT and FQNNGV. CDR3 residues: CASSPAAGGPYEQFF. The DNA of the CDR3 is TGTGCCAGCAGCCCAGCGGCGGGGGGCCCATATGAGCAGTTCTTC.

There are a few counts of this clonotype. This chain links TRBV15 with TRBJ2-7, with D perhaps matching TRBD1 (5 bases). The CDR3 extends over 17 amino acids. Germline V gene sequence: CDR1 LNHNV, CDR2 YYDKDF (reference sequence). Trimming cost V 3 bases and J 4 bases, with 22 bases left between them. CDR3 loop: CATSSQRVRGNGYEQYF. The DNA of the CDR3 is TGTGCCACCAGCAGCCAGAGAGTTAGGGGCAACGGGTACGAGCAGTACTTC.

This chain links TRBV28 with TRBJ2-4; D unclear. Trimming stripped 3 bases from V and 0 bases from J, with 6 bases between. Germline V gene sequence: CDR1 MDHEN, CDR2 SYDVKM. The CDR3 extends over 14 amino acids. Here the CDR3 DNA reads TGTGCCAGCAGTTTTTGGGGAGCCAAAAACATTCAGTACTTC. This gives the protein CASSFWGAKNIQYF. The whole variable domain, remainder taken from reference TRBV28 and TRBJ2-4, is DVKVTQSSRYLVKRTGEKVFLECVQDMDHENMFWYRQDPGLGLRLIYFSYDVKMKEKGDIPEGYSVSREKKERFSLILESASTNQTSMYLCASSFWGAKNIQYFGAGTRLSVL.

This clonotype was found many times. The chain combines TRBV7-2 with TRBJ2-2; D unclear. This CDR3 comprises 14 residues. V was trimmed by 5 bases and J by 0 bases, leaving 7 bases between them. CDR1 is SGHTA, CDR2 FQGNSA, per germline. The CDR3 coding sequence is TGTGCCAGCAGCCCCACAGCGAACACCGGGGAGCTGTTTTTT. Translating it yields CASSPTANTGELFF.

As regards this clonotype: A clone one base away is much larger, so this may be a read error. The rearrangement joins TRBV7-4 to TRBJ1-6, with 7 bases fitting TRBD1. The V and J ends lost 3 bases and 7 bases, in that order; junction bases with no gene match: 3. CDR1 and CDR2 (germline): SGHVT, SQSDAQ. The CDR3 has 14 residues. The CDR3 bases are TGTGCCAGCAGCTTGGGACAGAGGAATTCACCCCTCCACTTT. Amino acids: CASSLGQRNSPLHF.

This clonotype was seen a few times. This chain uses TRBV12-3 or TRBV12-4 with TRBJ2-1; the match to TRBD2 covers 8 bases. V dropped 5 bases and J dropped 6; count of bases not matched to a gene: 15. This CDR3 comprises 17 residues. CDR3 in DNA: TGTGCCAGCAGTCCCGGGGGGGCGGGGGGAACGGGCAATGAGCAGTTCTTC. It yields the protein CASSPGGAGGTGNEQFF.

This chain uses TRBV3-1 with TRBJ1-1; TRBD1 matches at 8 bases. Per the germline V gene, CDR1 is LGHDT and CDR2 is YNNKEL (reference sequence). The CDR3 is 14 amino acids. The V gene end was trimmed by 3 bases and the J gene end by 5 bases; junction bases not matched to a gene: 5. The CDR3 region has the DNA TGTGCCAGCAGCCAGTCCAGGGGGCGGACTGAAGCTTTCTTT. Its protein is CASSQSRGRTEAFF.

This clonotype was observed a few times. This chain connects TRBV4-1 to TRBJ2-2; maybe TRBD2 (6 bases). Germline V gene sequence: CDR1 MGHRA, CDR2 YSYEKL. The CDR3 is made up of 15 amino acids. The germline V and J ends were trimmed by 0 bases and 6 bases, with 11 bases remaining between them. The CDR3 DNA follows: TGCGCCAGCAGCCAAGAAGGAGGGCGAGCCGGGGAGCTGTTTTTT. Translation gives CASSQEGGRAGELFF.

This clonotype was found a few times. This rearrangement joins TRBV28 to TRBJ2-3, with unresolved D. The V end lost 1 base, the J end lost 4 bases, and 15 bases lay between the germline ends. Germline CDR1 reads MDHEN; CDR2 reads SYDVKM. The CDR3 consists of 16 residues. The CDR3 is CASSLSGLGWSDTQYF. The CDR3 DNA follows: TGTGCCAGCAGTTTATCCGGGCTAGGATGGTCAGATACGCAGTATTTT.

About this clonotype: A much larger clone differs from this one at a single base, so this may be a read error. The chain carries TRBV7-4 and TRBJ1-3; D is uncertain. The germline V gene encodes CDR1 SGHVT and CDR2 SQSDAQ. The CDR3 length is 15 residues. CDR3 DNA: TGTCCCAGCAGCTTAGCGGCCAGCCCTGGAAACACCATATATTTT. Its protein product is CPSSLAASPGNTIYF.

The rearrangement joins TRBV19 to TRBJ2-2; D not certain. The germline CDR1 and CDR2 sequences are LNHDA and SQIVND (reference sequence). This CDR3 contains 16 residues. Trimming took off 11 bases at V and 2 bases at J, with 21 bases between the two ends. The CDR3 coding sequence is TGTGCCTGCAAATCTGAAGAGAGATTAAACACCGGGGAGCTGTTTTTT. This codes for CACKSEERLNTGELFF.

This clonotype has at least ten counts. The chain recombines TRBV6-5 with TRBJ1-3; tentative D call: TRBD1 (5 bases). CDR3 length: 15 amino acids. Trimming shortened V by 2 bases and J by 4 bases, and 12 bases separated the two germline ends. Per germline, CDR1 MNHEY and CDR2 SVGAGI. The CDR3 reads CASSYDWGGGNTIYF. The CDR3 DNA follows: TGTGCCAGCAGTTACGACTGGGGGGGAGGAAACACCATATATTTT.

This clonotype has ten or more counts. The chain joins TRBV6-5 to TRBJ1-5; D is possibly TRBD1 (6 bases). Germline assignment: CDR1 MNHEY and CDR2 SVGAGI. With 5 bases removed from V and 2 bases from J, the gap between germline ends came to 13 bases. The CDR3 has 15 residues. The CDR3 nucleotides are TGTGCCAGCAGTCCCCAGGGGACGGGCAATCAGCCCCAGCATTTT. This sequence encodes CASSPQGTGNQPQHF.

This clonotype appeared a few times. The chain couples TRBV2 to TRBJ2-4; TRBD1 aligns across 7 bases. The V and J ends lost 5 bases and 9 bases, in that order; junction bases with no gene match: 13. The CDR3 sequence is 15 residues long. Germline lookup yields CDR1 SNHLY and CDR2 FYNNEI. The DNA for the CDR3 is TGTGCCAGCAGTACGGCCCCGGACAGGAGGAGCATTCAGTACTTC. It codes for CASSTAPDRRSIQYF.

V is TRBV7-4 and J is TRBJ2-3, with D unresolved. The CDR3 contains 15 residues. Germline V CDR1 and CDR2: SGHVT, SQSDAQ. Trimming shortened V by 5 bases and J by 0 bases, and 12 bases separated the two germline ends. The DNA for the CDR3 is TGTGCCAGCAGCCCACTAAGTTTAAGCACAGATACGCAGTATTTT. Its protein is CASSPLSLSTDTQYF.